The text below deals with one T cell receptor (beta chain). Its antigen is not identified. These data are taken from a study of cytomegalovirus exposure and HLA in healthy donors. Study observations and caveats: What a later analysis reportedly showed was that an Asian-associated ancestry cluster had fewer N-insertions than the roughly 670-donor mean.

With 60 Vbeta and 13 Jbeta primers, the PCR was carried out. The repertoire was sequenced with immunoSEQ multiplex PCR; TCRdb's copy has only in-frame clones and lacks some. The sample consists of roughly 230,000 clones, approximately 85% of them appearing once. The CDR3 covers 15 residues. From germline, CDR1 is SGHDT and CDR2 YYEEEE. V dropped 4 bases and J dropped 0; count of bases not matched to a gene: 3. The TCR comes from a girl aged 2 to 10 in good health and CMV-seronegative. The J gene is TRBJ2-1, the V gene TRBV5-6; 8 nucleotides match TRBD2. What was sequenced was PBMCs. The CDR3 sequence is CASSPGLASYNEQFF. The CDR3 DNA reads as TGTGCCAGCAGCCCCGGACTAGCCTCCTACAATGAGCAGTTCTTC.